This entry is about one T cell receptor (beta chain). In this sample, this clonotype turned up once. The antigen this receptor binds is unknown. The junction departs from the called germline gene at one end, perhaps through a read error. The sample is drawn from a study of tumor and adjacent non-tumor tissue in lung cancer listed by TCRdb under 2018. Background on the whole study: The cohort included about a dozen adenocarcinoma, a couple of squamous cell carcinoma and 1 small cell lung cancer patients. The 15 or so patients were aged about 30 to 80 years, included 10 men and 5 women, and had TNM stage I to III disease. A total of some 130,000,000 productive TCRbeta reads were generated by sequencing, corresponding to an average of roughly 4 million reads per sample. Using bulk TCRbeta repertoires from 15 lung cancer patients, the study set lung tumor tissue side by side with matched distant non-tumor lung tissue. Under 35 paired specimens, one tumor and one normal lung sample per patient, were profiled by TCRbeta CDR3 sequencing. Findings and caveats that apply to the study as a whole: Neither the sequencing platform nor unique molecular identifiers are mentioned in the methods. TCR diversity was significantly higher in younger patients, and higher tumor TCR diversity was associated with shorter overall and disease-free survival. A significantly larger cumulative share of the repertoire was made up by the top 100 clones in normal lung than in tumor tissue. Only roughly 14 patients were included in the cohort, and the need for larger samples and more detailed clinical data was noted by the authors. Because peripheral blood was not sequenced, blood TCRbeta repertoires in the lung cancer patients of the study were not examined. TCR diversity (inverse Simpson) was significantly higher in tumor than in normal lung tissue (around 460 vs 160, P = 0.0075, Mann-Whitney U test).

The protocol used for the library was multiplex PCR. Instrument used: Illumina HiSeq 2500. TCRbeta libraries were constructed through three rounds of nested PCR with primers (Table S4) according to protocols adapted from ARM-PCR. Before sequencing, PCR products of 200-500 bp were cut from the gel and purified using the QIAquick gel extraction kit. The original pipeline was this. Reads were cleaned with Trimmomatic, merged with FLASH into complete CDR3 sequences, and assigned to V(D)J germline segments with MiTCR. Clonal diversity was calculated as the inverse Simpson's index using VDJtools. In-frame sequences without a premature stop codon were defined as productive reads. Starting from the raw public reads, TCRdb applied fastp trimming at Q25, assembled clones with MiXCR and retained in-frame beta chains. CDR3 protein duplicates are merged, each entry listing the most common genes and DNA. The V and J calls here are based on TCRdb, not the publication. Within this sample are about 200,000 distinct CDR3 sequences, with 70% to 75% of them counted one time only. Approximately 26% of the sample is taken by the ten largest.

CDR3 length: 12 amino acids, cysteine to phenylalanine. Here the CDR3 DNA is all that survives: 36 bases in frame from base 1. The germline V gene encodes CDR1 MNHEY and CDR2 SVGEGT. RNA was extracted from bulk unsorted tissue and checked for quality with a NanoDrop ND-1000 and an Agilent 2100. Newly diagnosed lung cancer patients without prior chemotherapy who had been admitted for thoracic surgery in China between August and November 2014 were enrolled as donors. The study excluded patients who had received radiotherapy or chemotherapy before or who had another cancer at the same time. Pieces of surgical tissue measuring roughly 1-2.2 cm3 were kept in RNAlater solution and held at -80 degrees C until needed.

The sample consisted of lung tumor tissue. This chain is built from TRBV6-2 or TRBV6-3 and TRBJ1-5; TRBD1 fits 7 bases in the junction. The receptor comes from a man in his fifties or sixties with non-small cell lung cancer. The CDR3 loop reads CATQRGRGPQDF. Read as DNA, the sequence is TGTGCCACTCAGAGGGGGCGAGGTCCCCAGGATTTT.